These 25 T cell receptor beta chains were sequenced from one sample in a study of human T cells and chemical hapten exposure. TCRdb passed the RACE reads through MiXCR, listing each CDR3 protein once. The sample yields some 400,000 distinct CDR3 sequences, 4.8% seen once. Noted time point: patch test 1, 2 weeks after DPC sensitization. Treatment reported: therapeutic diphenylcyclopropenone sensitization with weekly scalp DPC. Material: whole blood, obtained in connection with sensitization to the hapten diphenylcyclopropenone (DPC). These receptors were collected from a woman aged 50 to 60 with alopecia areata. Some clones in this sample may be carry-over from other donors' samples.

In DNA, the CDR3 is TGTGCCAGCAGGGAGTTATGGCGAAGTGAAAAACTGTTTTTT. It yields the protein CASRELWRSEKLFF. J is TRBJ1-4 and V is TRBV6-5; D call uncertain. CDR3 size: 14 residues. The V end lost 6 bases, the J end lost 7 bases, and 15 bases lay between the germline ends. CDR1 is MNHEY, CDR2 SVGAGI, per germline.

Ten or more counts support this clonotype. This chain joins TRBV29-1 and TRBJ1-1, with D hard to call. Germline loops: CDR1 SQVTM, CDR2 ANQGSEA. V was clipped by 5 bases and J by 0 bases, with 10 bases between them. This CDR3 is 13 amino acids long. The CDR3 nucleotides read TGCAGCGTTAAGTGGGCGGTGAACACTGAAGCTTTCTTT. It is translated as CSVKWAVNTEAFF.

This clonotype was seen a few times. The V call is TRBV28, the J call TRBJ2-1; no definite D call. Trimming pared 1 base from V and 3 bases from J, leaving 7 bases between. Germline CDR1 reads MDHEN; CDR2 reads SYDVKM. This CDR3 is built from 14 residues. Written as DNA, the CDR3 is TGTGCCAGCAGTTTATCCGGTTTCTACAATGAGCAGTTCTTC. Protein product: CASSLSGFYNEQFF.

This clonotype was picked up many times. V is TRBV6-4 and J is TRBJ2-3; D uncertain. Trimming pared 2 bases from V and 0 bases from J, leaving 6 bases between. This CDR3 is 14 amino acids long. The V gene's germline CDR1 is MRHNA and CDR2 SNTAGT. The CDR3 region is CASSDGASTDTQYF. The CDR3 region has the DNA TGTGCCAGCAGTGACGGCGCTAGCACAGATACGCAGTATTTT.

This clonotype was seen repeatedly, ten times or more. The J gene is TRBJ1-6, the V gene TRBV5-6; possibly TRBD1 for D (5 bases). The CDR3 is 17 residues long. Germline V gene lookup returns CDR1 SGHDT and CDR2 YYEEEE. V lost 0 bases, J lost 3 bases, and 13 bases lay in between. CDR3 in DNA: TGTGCCAGCAGCTTGGGGGGACGGCTGATCTATAATTCACCCCTCCACTTT. As protein: CASSLGGRLIYNSPLHF.

Ten or more counts support this clonotype. V gene TRBV15 combines with J gene TRBJ1-1; no clear D. The ends were cut back, 0 bases at V and 7 bases at J, with 9 bases in the middle. Germline CDR1 reads LNHNV; CDR2 reads YYDKDF (reference sequence). This CDR3 has 13 amino acids. CDR3 coding DNA: TGTGCCACCAGCAGAGATGTGGGGTTTGAAGCTTTCTTT. This sequence encodes CATSRDVGFEAFF. The variable domain in full, completed from reference TRBV15 and TRBJ1-1, reads DAMVIQNPRYQVTQFGKPVTLSCSQTLNHNVMYWYQQKSSQAPKLLFHYYDKDFNNEADTPDNFQSRRPNTSFCFLDIRSPGLGDTAMYLCATSRDVGFEAFFGQGTRLTVV.

Only a few counts were recorded for this clonotype. The chain recombines TRBV6-6 with TRBJ1-5, with a weak D call TRBD1 (5 bases). Trimming pared 2 bases from V and 3 bases from J, leaving 17 bases between. This CDR3 region has 17 residues. Germline CDR1 is MNHNY and CDR2 is SVGAGI (reference sequence). Here the CDR3 DNA reads TGTGCCAGCAGTTACACTGCACCAGACAGCGACAATCAGCCCCAGCATTTT. Residues: CASSYTAPDSDNQPQHF.

This clonotype was recorded many times. The gene calls are TRBV10-3 and TRBJ1-2; TRBD1 might be the D (6 bases). CDR1 is ENHRY and CDR2 is SYGVKD in the germline V gene. The V gene lost 1 base and the J gene lost 4 bases, with 10 bases spanning the gap. The CDR3 spans 14 residues. The CDR3 sequence: CAISEYRDAYGYTF. DNA of the CDR3: TGTGCCATCAGTGAGTACAGGGATGCCTATGGCTACACCTTC.

In its sample, this clonotype was seen a few times. The chain has TRBV20-1 and TRBJ2-1; 7 positions agree with TRBD1. Germline V CDR1 and CDR2: DFQATT, SNEGSKA (reference sequence). This CDR3 has 13 amino acids. Losses at the gene ends were 5 bases for V and 10 bases for J; bases not matched to a gene: 11. The DNA for the CDR3 is TGCAGTGCTCGACAGGGCCTGGCTATGGAGCAGTTCTTC. It encodes CSARQGLAMEQFF.

This clonotype was detected many times. The V gene is TRBV7-9, the J gene TRBJ2-3; TRBD1 matches at 10 bases. The CDR3 consists of 15 residues. The germline CDR1 and CDR2 sequences are SEHNR and FQNEAQ (reference sequence). The V segment lost 5 bases and the J segment 1 base; nucleotides outside the gene matches: 3. The CDR3 nucleotides are TGTGCCAGCAGCCCCGGACAGGGGGGCACAGATACGCAGTATTTT. The encoded protein is CASSPGQGGTDTQYF.

This clonotype appeared many times. The chain is built from TRBV11-3 and TRBJ2-1, with D perhaps assigned TRBD1 or TRBD2 (5 bases each). Trimming left V 5 bases short and J 4 bases short, with 24 bases between. The CDR3 has 18 amino acids. Per germline, CDR1 SGHNT and CDR2 YENEEA. The DNA for the CDR3 is TGTGCCAGCAGCCCATCAGCTAGACGGGACGGGACGTACAATGAGCAGTTCTTC. It encodes CASSPSARRDGTYNEQFF.

This clonotype was counted between two and nine times. The chain couples TRBV19 to TRBJ2-5; D remains ambiguous. CDR1 and CDR2 (germline): LNHDA, SQIVND (reference sequence). Between the trimmed V and J ends, which lost 4 bases and 1 base, there was a span of 10 bases. This CDR3 region has 14 residues. CDR3 amino acids: CASSTGRSQETQYF. CDR3 nucleotide sequence: TGTGCCAGTAGTACCGGACGGAGCCAAGAGACCCAGTACTTC.

This clonotype has a count of ten or more. The chain uses TRBV7-9 and TRBJ2-1; 8 bases are a match to TRBD2. Germline V gene sequence: CDR1 SEHNR, CDR2 FQNEAQ (reference sequence). The CDR3 has 17 residues. The V gene end was trimmed by 8 bases and the J gene end by 4 bases; junction bases not matched to a gene: 16. The CDR3 nucleotides are TGTGCCAGCGGCAGGGTTGGGGTAGCGGGGATTTACAATGAGCAGTTCTTC. This sequence encodes CASGRVGVAGIYNEQFF.

Comment on this clonotype: One end of the junction does not line up with germline, which may come from a read error. The chain links TRBV27 to TRBJ2-7, with unresolved D. The CDR3 covers 13 residues. Germline values: CDR1 MNHEY, CDR2 SMNVEV (reference sequence). In DNA form, the CDR3 reads TGTGCCACCAGTTTATATCCCTCCTACGAGCAGTACTTC. Amino acids: CATSLYPSYEQYF.

This clonotype was seen ten or more times. This chain connects TRBV5-1 to TRBJ2-5; no firm D call. The ends were cut back, 0 bases at V and 0 bases at J, with 3 bases in the middle. The CDR3 contains 13 residues. CDR1 is SGHRS and CDR2 is YFSETQ in the germline V gene. In DNA form, the CDR3 reads TGCGCCAGCAGCTTGGATAACCAAGAGACCCAGTACTTC. This encodes CASSLDNQETQYF.

In this sample, this clonotype turned up many times. The CDR3: CASSSGPLEAFF. CDR3 DNA sequence: TGTGCCAGCAGCTCCGGACCCTTGGAAGCTTTCTTT. The chain carries TRBV27 and TRBJ1-1, with D uncertain. Per germline, CDR1 MNHEY and CDR2 SMNVEV (reference sequence). Trimming shortened V by 6 bases and J by 8 bases, and 13 bases separated the two germline ends. The CDR3 length is 12 residues.

This chain connects TRBV15 to TRBJ2-1; 8 bases are shared with TRBD2. Germline V lookup: CDR1 LNHNV, CDR2 YYDKDF (reference sequence). The J segment lost 8 bases and the V segment lost 0 bases, leaving 9 bases of the junction unmatched. The CDR3 is made up of 16 amino acids. The CDR3 spells CATSRDNPGLVHEQFF. CDR3 DNA sequence: TGTGCCACCAGCAGAGATAACCCGGGACTAGTTCATGAGCAGTTCTTC.

This clonotype occurred many times. The CDR3 bases are TGTGCCAGCACCAACCCCCTCGGACGGTTGGCTAACTATGGCTACACCTTC. Translated, it gives CASTNPLGRLANYGYTF. This sequence joins TRBV6-6 and TRBJ1-2, with D unclear. CDR1 MNHNY and CDR2 SVGAGI come from the germline V gene (reference sequence). The V and J ends lost 7 bases and 0 bases respectively, with 21 bases between them. This CDR3 has 17 amino acids.

This clonotype came up many times. J is TRBJ1-6 and V is TRBV5-1; D remains unclear. Germline V gene lookup returns CDR1 SGHRS and CDR2 YFSETQ. There are 13 residues in the CDR3. V lost 3 bases to trimming and J lost 7 bases, with 8 bases between them. Written as DNA, the CDR3 is TGCGCCAGCAGCTATAATGAGAATTCACCCCTCCACTTT. This encodes CASSYNENSPLHF.

This clonotype was seen more than once but under ten times. The V gene is TRBV27, the J gene TRBJ1-6; D gene uncertain. CDR1 MNHEY and CDR2 SMNVEV come from the germline V gene (reference sequence). The ends were cut back, 3 bases at V and 7 bases at J, with 7 bases in the middle. The CDR3 covers 13 residues. The CDR3 loop reads CASSFFNNSPLHF. DNA of the CDR3: TGTGCCAGCAGTTTTTTTAACAATTCACCCCTCCACTTT.

This clonotype turned up a few times. The chain links TRBV2 to TRBJ1-5; D perhaps matches TRBD1 (5 bases). Trimming removed 7 bases at V and 3 bases at J, with 10 bases between. The germline V gene encodes CDR1 SNHLY and CDR2 FYNNEI. This CDR3 region has 13 residues. CDR3 bases: TGTGCCAGCAACCGGGACCTCAATCAGCCCCAGCATTTT. As protein: CASNRDLNQPQHF.

This clonotype has a handful of counts. The chain couples TRBV7-9 to TRBJ1-1; D may be TRBD1 (5 bases). The CDR3 has 14 residues. V gave up 4 bases and J gave up 3 bases, with 12 bases separating them. Per germline, CDR1 SEHNR and CDR2 FQNEAQ (reference sequence). CDR3 sequence (DNA): TGTGCCAGCAGCTGGCAGATGGGGGACACTGAAGCTTTCTTT. Amino acid sequence: CASSWQMGDTEAFF.

This clonotype came up a few times. The gene calls are TRBV20-1 and TRBJ2-7; 11 bases are shared with TRBD2. This CDR3 comprises 14 residues. After removal of 6 bases from V and 6 bases from J, the junction contained 10 bases not matched to a gene. Per the germline V gene, CDR1 is DFQATT and CDR2 is SNEGSKA (reference sequence). Written as DNA, the CDR3 is TGCAGTGCCGTGACTAGCGGGGCGGTAGGCGAGCAGTACTTC. Protein product: CSAVTSGAVGEQYF.

This clonotype was observed a few times. The CDR3 region is CASSLVGEGGVKNIQYF. The CDR3 DNA is TGTGCCAGCAGCTTAGTTGGTGAGGGAGGCGTCAAAAACATTCAGTACTTC. The chain joins TRBV13 to TRBJ2-4, with a weak D call TRBD2 (6 bases). Between the trimmed V and J ends, which lost 1 base and 3 bases, there was a span of 16 bases. Looked up from germline, CDR1 is PRHDT and CDR2 is FYEKMQ (reference sequence). The CDR3 is 17 residues long.

This clonotype was detected ten times or more. The chain carries TRBV12-3 or TRBV12-4 and TRBJ1-1, with a possible D match to TRBD1 (6 bases). Between the trimmed V and J ends, which lost 1 base and 4 bases, there was a span of 10 bases. This CDR3 region has 14 residues. CDR3 nucleotide sequence: TGTGCCAGCAGTTTAGGTACAGGGACCACTGAAGCTTTCTTT. It yields the protein CASSLGTGTTEAFF.